The clone carrying this T cell receptor (beta chain) was detected only once. No antigen is known for it. Germline lookup yields CDR1 MNHEY and CDR2 SVGAGI. Trimming removed 4 bases at V and 3 bases at J, with 6 bases between. This CDR3 has 12 amino acids. This record comes from a study of regulatory dendritic cells for organ transplantation. Study-wide results and caveats: Mature dendritic cells appeared to drive more memory CD8+ clonal expansion than regulatory ones.

Using immunoSEQ multiplex PCR, the repertoire was profiled, and TCRdb retains in-frame clones only, with some absent. The sample has 26,000 or so clones, approximately 80% seen once. The sequencing input was naive CD4+ T cells from blood. Subset noted: CD45RA+ naive T cells. The rearrangement joins TRBV6-5 to TRBJ1-1; D is ambiguous. This TCR derives from a human donor in good health. CDR3 nucleotide sequence: TGTGCCAGCAGTTCAACGGACACTGAAGCTTTCTTT. It encodes CASSSTDTEAFF.